This T cell receptor beta chain was identified in a study of shared clonotypes between healthy human individuals. Whole-study results and caveats: Generation probabilities of non-shared clonotypes were lower (relative to those shared by all four donors).

With regard to this clone: Its antigen is still unknown. This sample includes further DNA sequences coding for the same CDR3.

Germline lookup yields CDR1 MNHNY and CDR2 SVGAGI (reference sequence). Trimming left V 6 bases short and J 3 bases short, with 11 bases between. The CDR3 sequence is 14 residues long. The authors divided CD4+ cells into CD45RA+ naive and CD45RA-negative memory subsets. Execution of the assay was at deep level. Each subset's genomic DNA was shared equally among a number of immunoSEQ plates. Measured with immunoSEQ multiplex PCR; TCRdb has only the in-frame clones, and not every one. The data contain about 1 million clones, under 80% of them singletons. The chain couples TRBV6-6 to TRBJ1-4; tentative D call: TRBD1 (6 bases). Sequenced: memory CD4+ T cells sorted from blood. The sample's subset: CD45RA-negative fraction. The sequence was collected from a man between 18 and 29 years old in good health. CDR3 in amino acids: CASRSQGSNEKLFF. The DNA for the CDR3 is TGTGCCAGCAGGAGTCAGGGGTCTAATGAAAAACTGTTTTTT.